The sequence of this TCR beta chain was determined in a study of blood T cell repertoires in COVID-19. Background on the study: Material from acute and convalescent COVID-19 was sourced from the United States, Italy and Spain. PBMCs, B-cell-depleted T cells, or T cells were the source of the cDNA or gDNA that made up the material.

Under the authors' procedure: Estimates of nucleated cell counts were drawn from the amplification of reference gene primers. Sequencing used immunoSEQ multiplex PCR; TCRdb keeps in-frame clones, though not all of them. Clonal size and the V and J genes are those of that table, whereas D and trimming came from the DNA. The sample lists around 140,000 clones, around 73% occurring once. The receptor was isolated from a woman aged 45 to 65 with active or convalescent COVID-19. Sample: peripheral blood.

The CDR3 coding sequence is TGTGCCAGCATTATTCGTCGGGGGGGCAATGAGCAGTTCTTC. Translated, it gives CASIIRRGGNEQFF. The gene calls are TRBV27 and TRBJ2-1; TRBD2 aligns across 8 bases. Germline V CDR1 and CDR2: MNHEY, SMNVEV (reference sequence). The CDR3 consists of 14 residues. Unmatched junction bases numbered 8, after V lost 7 bases and J lost 6 bases.